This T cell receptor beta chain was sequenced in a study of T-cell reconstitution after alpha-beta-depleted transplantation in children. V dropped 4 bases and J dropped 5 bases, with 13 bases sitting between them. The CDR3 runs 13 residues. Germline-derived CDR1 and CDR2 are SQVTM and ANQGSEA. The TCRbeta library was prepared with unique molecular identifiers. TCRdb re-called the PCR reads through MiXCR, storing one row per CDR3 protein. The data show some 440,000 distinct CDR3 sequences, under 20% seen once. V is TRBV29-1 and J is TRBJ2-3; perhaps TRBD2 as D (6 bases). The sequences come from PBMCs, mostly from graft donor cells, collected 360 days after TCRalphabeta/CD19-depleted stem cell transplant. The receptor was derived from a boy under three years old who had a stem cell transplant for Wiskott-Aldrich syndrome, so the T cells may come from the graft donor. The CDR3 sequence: CSVARELKDTQYF. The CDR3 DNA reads TGCAGCGTTGCACGGGAGTTGAAAGATACGCAGTATTTT.